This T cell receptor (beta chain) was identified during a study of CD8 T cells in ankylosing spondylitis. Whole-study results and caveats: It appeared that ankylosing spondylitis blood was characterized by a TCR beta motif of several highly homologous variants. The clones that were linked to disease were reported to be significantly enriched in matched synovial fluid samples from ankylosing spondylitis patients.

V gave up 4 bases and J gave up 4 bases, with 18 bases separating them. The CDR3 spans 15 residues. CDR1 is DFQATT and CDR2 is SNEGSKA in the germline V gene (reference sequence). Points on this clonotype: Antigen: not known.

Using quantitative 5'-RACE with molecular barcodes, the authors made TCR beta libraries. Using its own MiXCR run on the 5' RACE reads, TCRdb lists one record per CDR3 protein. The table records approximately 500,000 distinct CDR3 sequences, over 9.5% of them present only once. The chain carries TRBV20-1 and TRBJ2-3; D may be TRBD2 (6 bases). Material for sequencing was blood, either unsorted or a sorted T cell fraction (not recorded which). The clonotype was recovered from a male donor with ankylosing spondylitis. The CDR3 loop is CSAINPGSLADTQYF. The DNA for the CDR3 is TGCAGTGCTATAAATCCCGGGAGTCTAGCAGATACGCAGTATTTT.